This TCR beta chain was obtained from a study of T cell responses to AZD1222 COVID-19 vaccine. Assay used: immunoSEQ multiplex PCR; TCRdb lists only in-frame clones, some missing. In the table there are fewer than 180,000 clones, 90% of which are singletons. Findings of the study overall: White British people made up most donors, females outnumbered males, and clonal diversity was possibly underestimated. A reported finding is that nearly half of spike-specific TCRs target unmutated variant regions.

This clone was observed a handful of times. Its antigen is as yet unknown. With 7 bases removed from V and 2 bases from J, the gap between germline ends came to 18 bases. The germline V gene encodes CDR1 SQVTM and CDR2 ANQGSEA. CDR3 length: 14 residues. Pooled together were second doses at about 4 or about 12 weeks. This TCR was sampled from an adult who received the AZD1222 COVID-19 vaccine. This rearrangement joins TRBV29-1 to TRBJ2-7; a weak D match, TRBD2 (6 bases). This material consisted of peripheral blood, taken 28 days after the second AZD1222 dose. The CDR3 sequence is CSESGPRVTYEQYF. CDR3 coding DNA: TGCAGCGAGAGCGGGCCCCGTGTTACCTACGAGCAGTACTTC.